This TCR beta chain came from a study of identical twins. Study-wide results and limits: Abundant beta clonotypes from cord blood had fewer insertions, unlike memory repertoires, which showed none.

In regard to this clonotype: Its antigen is unknown.

Template switching added a universal primer binding site, and final cDNA carried unique molecular identifiers. TCRdb re-analysed the 5' RACE reads in MiXCR, keeping a single row per CDR3 protein. The sample consists of 500,000 to 700,000 distinct CDR3 sequences, around 7.5% of them appearing once. V was trimmed by 3 bases and J by 10 bases, leaving 15 bases between them. This CDR3 contains 14 residues. From germline, CDR1 is MNHGY and CDR2 SVAAGI. Another study also made use of these data, one on yellow fever vaccine responses in identical twins.

The receptor's source is a woman under 30 in good health. The V call is TRBV6-9, the J call TRBJ1-4; D gene unclear. The source material was PBMCs. CDR3 residues: CASSYRSPEVKLFF. CDR3 sequence (DNA): TGTGCCAGCAGTTACCGAAGTCCGGAGGTAAAACTGTTTTTT.